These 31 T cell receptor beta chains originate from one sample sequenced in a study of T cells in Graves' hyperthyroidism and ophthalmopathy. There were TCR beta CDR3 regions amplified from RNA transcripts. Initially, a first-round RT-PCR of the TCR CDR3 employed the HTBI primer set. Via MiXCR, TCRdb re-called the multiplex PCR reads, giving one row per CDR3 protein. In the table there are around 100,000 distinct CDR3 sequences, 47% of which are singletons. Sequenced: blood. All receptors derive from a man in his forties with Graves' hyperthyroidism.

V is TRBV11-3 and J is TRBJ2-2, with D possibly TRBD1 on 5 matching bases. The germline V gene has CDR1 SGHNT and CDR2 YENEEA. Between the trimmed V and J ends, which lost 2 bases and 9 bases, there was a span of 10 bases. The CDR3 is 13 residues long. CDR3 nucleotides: TGTGCCAGCAGCTTAAGGGGATCCCGGGAGCTGTTTTTT. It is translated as CASSLRGSRELFF.

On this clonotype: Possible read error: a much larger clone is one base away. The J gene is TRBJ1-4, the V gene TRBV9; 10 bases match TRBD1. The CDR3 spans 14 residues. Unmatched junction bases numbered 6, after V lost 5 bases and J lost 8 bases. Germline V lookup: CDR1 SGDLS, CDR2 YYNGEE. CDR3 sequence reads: CASSDGQGGEKLFF. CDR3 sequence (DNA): TGTGCCAGCAGTGACGGACAGGGGGGGGAAAAACTGTTTTTT.

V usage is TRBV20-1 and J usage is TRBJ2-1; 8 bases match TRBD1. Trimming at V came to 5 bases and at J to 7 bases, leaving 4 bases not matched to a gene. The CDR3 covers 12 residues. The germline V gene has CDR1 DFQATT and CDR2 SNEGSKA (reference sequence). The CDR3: CSAAHRGNEQFF. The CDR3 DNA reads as TGCAGTGCTGCTCACAGGGGGAATGAGCAGTTCTTC.

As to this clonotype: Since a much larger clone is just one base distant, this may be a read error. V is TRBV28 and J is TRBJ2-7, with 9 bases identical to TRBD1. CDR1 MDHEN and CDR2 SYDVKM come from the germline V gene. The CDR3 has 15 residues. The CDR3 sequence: CASSPIGTGYHEQDF. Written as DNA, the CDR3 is TGTGCCAGTTCCCCGATTGGGACAGGGTACCACGAGCAGGACTTC. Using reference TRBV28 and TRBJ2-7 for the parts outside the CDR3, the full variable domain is DVKVTQSSRYLVKRTGEKVFLECVQDMDHENMFWYRQDPGLGLRLIYFSYDVKMKEKGDIPEGYSVSREKKERFSLILESASTNQTSMYLCASSPIGTGYHEQDFGPGTRLTVT.

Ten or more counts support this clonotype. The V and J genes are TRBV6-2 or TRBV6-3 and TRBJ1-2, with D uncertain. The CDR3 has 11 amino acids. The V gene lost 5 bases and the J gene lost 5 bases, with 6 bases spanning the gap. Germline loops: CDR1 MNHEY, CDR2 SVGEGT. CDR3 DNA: TGTGCCAGCAGTCGAGGGTATGGCTACACCTTC. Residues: CASSRGYGYTF.

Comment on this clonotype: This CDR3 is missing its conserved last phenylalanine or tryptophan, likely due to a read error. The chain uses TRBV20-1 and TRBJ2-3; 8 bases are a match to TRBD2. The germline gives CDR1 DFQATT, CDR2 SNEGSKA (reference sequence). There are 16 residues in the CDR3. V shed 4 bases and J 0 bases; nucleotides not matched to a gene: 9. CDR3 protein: CSATPLAGHSTDTQYL. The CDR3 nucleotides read TGCAGTGCTACACCGTTAGCGGGACATAGCACAGATACGCAGTATTTA.

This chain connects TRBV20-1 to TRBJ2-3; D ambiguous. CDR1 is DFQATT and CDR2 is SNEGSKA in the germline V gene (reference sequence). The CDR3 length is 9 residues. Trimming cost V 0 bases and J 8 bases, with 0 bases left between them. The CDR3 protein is CSARDTQYF. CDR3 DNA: TGCAGTGCTAGAGATACGCAGTATTTT.

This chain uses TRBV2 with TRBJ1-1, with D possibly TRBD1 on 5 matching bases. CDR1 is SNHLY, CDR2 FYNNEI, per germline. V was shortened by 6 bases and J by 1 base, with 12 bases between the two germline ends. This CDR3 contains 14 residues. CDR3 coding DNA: TGTGCCAGCAGGAATAGGGGAACGAACACTGAAGCTTTCTTT. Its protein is CASRNRGTNTEAFF.

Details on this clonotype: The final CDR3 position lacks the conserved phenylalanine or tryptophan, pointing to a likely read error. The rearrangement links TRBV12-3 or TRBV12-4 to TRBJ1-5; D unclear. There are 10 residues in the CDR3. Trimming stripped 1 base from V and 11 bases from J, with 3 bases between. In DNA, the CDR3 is TGTGCCAGCAGTTTAGGATCCCAGCATTGT. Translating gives CASSLGSQHC.

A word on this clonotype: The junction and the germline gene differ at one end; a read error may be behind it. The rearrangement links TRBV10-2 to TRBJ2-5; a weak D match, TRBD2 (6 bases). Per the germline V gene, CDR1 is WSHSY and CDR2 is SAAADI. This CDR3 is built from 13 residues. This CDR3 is CDSREAAGGTQYF. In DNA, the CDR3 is TGCGACAGCAGGGAGGCGGCTGGCGGGACCCAGTACTTC.

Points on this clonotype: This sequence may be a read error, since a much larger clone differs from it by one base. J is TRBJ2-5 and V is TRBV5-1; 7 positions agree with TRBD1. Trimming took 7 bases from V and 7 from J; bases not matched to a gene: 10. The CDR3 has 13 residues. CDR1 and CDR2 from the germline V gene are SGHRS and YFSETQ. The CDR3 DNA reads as TGCGCCAGCCGCGACGGGACAGAAGGGACCCAGTACTTC. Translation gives CASRDGTEGTQYF.

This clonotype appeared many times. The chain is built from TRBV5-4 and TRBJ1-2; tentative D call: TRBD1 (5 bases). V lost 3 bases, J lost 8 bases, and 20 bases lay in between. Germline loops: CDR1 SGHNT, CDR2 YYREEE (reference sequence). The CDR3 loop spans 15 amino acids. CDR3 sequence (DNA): TGTGCCAGCAGCTCGGGGACGGCTATATTTCAGGGCTACACCTTC. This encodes CASSSGTAIFQGYTF.

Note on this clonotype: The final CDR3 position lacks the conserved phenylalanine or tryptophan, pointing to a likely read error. The CDR3 DNA follows: TGTGCCAGCAGCGCGACCAGGACAGGGGGGGACGAGCAGTACTCC. Translating it yields CASSATRTGGDEQYS. This sequence joins TRBV9 and TRBJ2-7, with TRBD1 identical over 10 bases. Germline values: CDR1 SGDLS, CDR2 YYNGEE. The CDR3 extends over 15 amino acids. Unmatched junction bases numbered 8, after V lost 3 bases and J lost 5 bases.

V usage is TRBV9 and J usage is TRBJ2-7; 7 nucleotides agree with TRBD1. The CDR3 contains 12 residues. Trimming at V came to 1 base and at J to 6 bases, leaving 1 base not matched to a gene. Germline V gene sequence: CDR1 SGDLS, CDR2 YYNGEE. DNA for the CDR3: TGTGCCAGCAGCGTAAGGACAGGCGAGCAGTACTTC. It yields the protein CASSVRTGEQYF.

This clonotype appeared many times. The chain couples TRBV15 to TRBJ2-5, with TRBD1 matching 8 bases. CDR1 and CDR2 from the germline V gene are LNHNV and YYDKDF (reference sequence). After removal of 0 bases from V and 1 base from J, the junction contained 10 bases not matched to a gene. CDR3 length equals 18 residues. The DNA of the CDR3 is TGTGCCACCAGCAGAGATCTCCGTGGACAGGGCCCCCAAGAGACCCAGTACTTC. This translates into CATSRDLRGQGPQETQYF.

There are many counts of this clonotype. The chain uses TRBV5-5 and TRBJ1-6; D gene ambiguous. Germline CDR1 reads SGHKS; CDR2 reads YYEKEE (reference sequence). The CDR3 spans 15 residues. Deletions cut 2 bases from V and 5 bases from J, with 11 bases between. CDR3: CASSFVLDDNSPLHF. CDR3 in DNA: TGTGCCAGCAGCTTCGTCCTGGACGATAATTCACCCCTCCACTTT.

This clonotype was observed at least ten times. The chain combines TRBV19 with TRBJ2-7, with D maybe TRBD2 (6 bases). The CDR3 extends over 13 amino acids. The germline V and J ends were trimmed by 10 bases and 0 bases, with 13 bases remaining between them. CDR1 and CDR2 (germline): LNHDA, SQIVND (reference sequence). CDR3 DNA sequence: TGTGCCACCTCAACCGGGAGCTCCTACGAGCAGTACTTC. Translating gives CATSTGSSYEQYF.

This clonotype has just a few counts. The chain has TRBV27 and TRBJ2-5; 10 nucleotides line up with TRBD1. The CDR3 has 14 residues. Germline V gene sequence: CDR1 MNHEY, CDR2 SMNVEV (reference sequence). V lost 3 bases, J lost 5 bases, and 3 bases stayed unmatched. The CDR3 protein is CASSLTGGSETQYF. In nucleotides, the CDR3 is TGTGCCAGCAGTTTGACAGGGGGCTCTGAGACCCAGTACTTC.

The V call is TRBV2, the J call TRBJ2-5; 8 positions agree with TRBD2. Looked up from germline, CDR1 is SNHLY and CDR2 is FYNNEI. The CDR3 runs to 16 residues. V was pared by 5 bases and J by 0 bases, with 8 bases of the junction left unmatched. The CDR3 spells CASSSSGGRDQETQYF. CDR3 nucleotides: TGTGCCAGCAGTTCGAGCGGGGGCCGTGACCAAGAGACCCAGTACTTC.

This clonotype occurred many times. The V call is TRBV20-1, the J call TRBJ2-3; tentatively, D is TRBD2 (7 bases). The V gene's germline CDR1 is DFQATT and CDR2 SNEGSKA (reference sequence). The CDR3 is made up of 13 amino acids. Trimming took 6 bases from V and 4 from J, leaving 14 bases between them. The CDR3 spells CSATRGAADTQYF. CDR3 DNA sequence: TGCAGTGCGACACGGGGGGCTGCAGATACGCAGTATTTT.

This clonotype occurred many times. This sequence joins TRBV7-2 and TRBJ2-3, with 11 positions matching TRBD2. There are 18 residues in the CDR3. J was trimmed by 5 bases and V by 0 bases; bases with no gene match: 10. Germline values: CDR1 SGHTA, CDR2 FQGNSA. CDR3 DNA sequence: TGTGCCAGCAGCTTAGCCGGGACTAGCGGTTATATCGGAGATACGCAGTATTTT. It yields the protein CASSLAGTSGYIGDTQYF.

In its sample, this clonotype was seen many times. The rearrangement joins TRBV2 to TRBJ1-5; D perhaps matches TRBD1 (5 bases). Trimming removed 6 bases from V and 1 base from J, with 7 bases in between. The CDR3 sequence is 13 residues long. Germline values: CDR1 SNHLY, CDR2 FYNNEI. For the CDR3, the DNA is TGTGCCAGCAGGGCAGGGAGCAATCAGCCCCAGCATTTT. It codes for CASRAGSNQPQHF.

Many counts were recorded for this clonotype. CDR3 amino acids: CASSHPSGPNEQYF. Written as DNA, the CDR3 is TGTGCCAGCAGCCATCCTAGCGGGCCCAACGAGCAGTACTTC. The rearrangement links TRBV7-6 to TRBJ2-7; 8 bases fit TRBD2. Unmatched junction bases numbered 8, after V lost 5 bases and J lost 5 bases. Germline CDR1 SGHVS, CDR2 FNYEAQ. The CDR3 has 14 amino acids.

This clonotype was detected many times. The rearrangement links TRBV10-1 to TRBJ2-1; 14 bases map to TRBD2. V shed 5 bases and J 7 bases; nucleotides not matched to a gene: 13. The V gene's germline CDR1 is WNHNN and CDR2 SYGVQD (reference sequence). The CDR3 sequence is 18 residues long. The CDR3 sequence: CASSYPGTSGSVGNEQFF. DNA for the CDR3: TGCGCCAGCAGTTACCCCGGGACTAGCGGGAGTGTGGGGAATGAGCAGTTCTTC.

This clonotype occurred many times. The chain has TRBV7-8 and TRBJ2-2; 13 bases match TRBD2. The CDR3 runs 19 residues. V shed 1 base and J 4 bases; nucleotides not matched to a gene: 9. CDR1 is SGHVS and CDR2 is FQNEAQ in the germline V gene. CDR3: CASSLDRTSGGLSTGELFF. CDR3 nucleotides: TGTGCCAGCAGCTTAGATAGGACTAGCGGGGGTTTAAGCACCGGGGAGCTGTTTTTT.

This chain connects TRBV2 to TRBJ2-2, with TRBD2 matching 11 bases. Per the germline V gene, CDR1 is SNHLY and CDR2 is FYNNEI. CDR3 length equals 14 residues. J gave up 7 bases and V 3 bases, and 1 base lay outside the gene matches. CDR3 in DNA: TGTGCCAGCAGTGAGCTAGCGGGGGGCGGGGAGCTGTTTTTT. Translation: CASSELAGGGELFF.

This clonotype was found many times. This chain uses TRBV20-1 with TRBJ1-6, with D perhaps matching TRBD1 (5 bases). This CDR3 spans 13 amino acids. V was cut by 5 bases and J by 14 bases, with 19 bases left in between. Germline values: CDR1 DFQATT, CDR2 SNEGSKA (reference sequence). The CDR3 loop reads CSAYKTDLRTLHF. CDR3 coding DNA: TGCAGTGCTTACAAGACAGACTTAAGGACCCTCCACTTT.

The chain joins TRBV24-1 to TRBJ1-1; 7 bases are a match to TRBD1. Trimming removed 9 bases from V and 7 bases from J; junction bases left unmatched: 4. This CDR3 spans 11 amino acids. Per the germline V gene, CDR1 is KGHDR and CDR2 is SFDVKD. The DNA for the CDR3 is TGTGCCACCCAACAGGGGAGTGAAGCTTTCTTT. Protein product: CATQQGSEAFF.

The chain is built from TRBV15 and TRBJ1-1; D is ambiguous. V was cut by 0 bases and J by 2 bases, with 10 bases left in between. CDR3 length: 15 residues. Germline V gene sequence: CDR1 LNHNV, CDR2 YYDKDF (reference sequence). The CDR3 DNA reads TGTGCCACCAGCAGAGAGAATTCTGGAAACACTGAAGCTTTCTTT. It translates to CATSRENSGNTEAFF.

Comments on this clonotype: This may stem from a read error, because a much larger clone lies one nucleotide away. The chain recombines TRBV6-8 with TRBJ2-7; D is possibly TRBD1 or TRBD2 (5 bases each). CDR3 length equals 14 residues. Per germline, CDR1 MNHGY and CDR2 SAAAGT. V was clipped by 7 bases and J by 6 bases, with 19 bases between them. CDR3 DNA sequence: TGTGCCAGCAAGACTTTCCGGGGCAGACCCGAGCAGTACTTC. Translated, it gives CASKTFRGRPEQYF.

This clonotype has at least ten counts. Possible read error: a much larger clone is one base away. The CDR3 region is CASGTGGTNTEASF. The CDR3 coding sequence is TGTGCCAGTGGGACCGGGGGAACGAACACTGAAGCTTCCTTT. This sequence joins TRBV2 and TRBJ1-1, with D possibly being TRBD1 (5 bases). Germline V lookup: CDR1 SNHLY, CDR2 FYNNEI. This CDR3 is built from 14 residues.